This TCR beta chain stems from a study of T cells after yellow fever vaccination. Study results and limitations: Few clonotypes appeared in both CD4 and CD8 compartments. After the booster, nearly 98% of CD4 and about nine tenths of CD8 primary-response clones were re-detected.

This clonotype was observed a handful of times. This CDR3 has 14 amino acids. With 3 bases removed from V and 1 base from J, the gap between germline ends came to 7 bases. Germline values: CDR1 MNHEY, CDR2 SMNVEV (reference sequence). 5'RACE template switching added a universal primer site and UMIs to TCR cDNA. MiXCR was run by TCRdb on the 5' RACE reads, yielding one entry per CDR3 protein. The data show tens of thousands of distinct CDR3 sequences, about an eighth seen once. This receptor was obtained from a man between 18 and 35 years old who received the YFV17D yellow fever vaccine. The sample here was CD8+ T cells not binding an NS4B(214-222) dextramer, sorted from PBMCs, taken more than 20 days after the first yellow fever vaccination. The V gene is TRBV27, the J gene TRBJ1-5; D gene ambiguous. The CDR3 sequence is CASSFKASNQPQHF. CDR3 sequence (DNA): TGTGCCAGCAGTTTTAAGGCCAGCAATCAGCCCCAGCATTTT.